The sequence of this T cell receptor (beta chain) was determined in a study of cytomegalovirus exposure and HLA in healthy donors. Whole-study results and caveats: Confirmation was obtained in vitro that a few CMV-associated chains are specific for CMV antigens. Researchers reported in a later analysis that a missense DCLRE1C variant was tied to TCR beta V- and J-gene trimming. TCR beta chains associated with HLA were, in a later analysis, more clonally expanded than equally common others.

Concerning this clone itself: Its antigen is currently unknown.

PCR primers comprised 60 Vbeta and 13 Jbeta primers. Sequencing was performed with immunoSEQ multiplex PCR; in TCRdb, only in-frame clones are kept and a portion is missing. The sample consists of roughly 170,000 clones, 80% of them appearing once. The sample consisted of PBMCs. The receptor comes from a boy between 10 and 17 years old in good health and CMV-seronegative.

The CDR3 bases are TGTGCCAGCAGCCGGCCGGGACAGGGTAATGAAAAACTGTTTTTT. This gives the protein CASSRPGQGNEKLFF. The chain employs TRBV7-9 and TRBJ1-4; 9 bases map to TRBD1. This CDR3 region has 15 residues. Germline V gene sequence: CDR1 SEHNR, CDR2 FQNEAQ (reference sequence). The V and J ends lost 5 bases and 4 bases, in that order; junction bases with no gene match: 5. Using reference TRBV7-9 and TRBJ1-4 for the parts outside the CDR3, the full variable domain is DTGVSQNPRHKITKRGQNVTFRCDPISEHNRLYWYRQTLGQGPEFLTYFQNEAQLEKSRLLSDRFSAERPKGSFSTLEIQRTEQGDSAMYLCASSRPGQGNEKLFFGSGTQLSVL.